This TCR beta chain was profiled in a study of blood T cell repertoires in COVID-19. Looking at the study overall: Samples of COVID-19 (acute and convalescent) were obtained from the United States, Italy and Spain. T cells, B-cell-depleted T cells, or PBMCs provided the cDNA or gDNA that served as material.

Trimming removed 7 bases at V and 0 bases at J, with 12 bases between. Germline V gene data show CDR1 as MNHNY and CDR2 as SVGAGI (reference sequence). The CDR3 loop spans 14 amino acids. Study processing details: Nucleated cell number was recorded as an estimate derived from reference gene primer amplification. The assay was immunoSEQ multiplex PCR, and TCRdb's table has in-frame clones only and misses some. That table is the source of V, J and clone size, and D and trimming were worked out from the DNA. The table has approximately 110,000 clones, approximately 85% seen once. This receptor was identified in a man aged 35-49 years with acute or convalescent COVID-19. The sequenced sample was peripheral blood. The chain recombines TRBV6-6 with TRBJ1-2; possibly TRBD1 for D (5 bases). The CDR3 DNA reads TGTGCCAGCACCCTCAGGGCAGCTAACTATGGCTACACCTTC. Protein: CASTLRAANYGYTF.